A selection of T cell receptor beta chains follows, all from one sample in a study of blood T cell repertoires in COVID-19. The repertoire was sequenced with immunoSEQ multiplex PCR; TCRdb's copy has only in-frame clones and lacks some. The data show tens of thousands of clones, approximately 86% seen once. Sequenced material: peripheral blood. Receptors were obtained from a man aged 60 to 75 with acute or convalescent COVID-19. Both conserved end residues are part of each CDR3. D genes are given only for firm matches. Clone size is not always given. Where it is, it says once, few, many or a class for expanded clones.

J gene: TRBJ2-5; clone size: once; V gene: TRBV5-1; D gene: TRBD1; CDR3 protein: CASSSGQGAGETQYF; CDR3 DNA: TGCGCCAGCAGCTCAGGACAGGGGGCGGGAGAGACCCAGTACTTC
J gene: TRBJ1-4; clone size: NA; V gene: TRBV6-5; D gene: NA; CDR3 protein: CASSYFSSNEKLFF; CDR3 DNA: TGTGCCAGCAGTTACTTTTCCAGTAATGAAAAACTGTTTTTT
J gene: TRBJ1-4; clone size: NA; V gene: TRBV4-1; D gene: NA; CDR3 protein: CASSQQVVTNEKLFF; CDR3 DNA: TGCGCCAGCAGCCAACAGGTAGTGACTAATGAAAAACTGTTTTTT
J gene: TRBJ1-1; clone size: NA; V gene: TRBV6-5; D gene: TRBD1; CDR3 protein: CASSSEDRGPRAFF; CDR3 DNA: TGTGCCAGCAGTTCCGAAGACAGGGGCCCCAGAGCTTTCTTT
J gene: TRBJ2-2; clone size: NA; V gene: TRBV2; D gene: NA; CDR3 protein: CASTRNTGELFF; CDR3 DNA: TGTGCCAGCACCAGAAACACCGGGGAGCTGTTTTTT
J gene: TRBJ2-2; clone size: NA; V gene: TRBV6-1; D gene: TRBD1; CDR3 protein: CASSDTLDRGHTGELFF; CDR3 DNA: TGTGCCAGCAGTGATACCCTCGACAGGGGGCATACCGGGGAGCTGTTTTTT
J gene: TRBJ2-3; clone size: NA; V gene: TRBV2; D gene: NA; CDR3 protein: CASRPDRSSTDTQYF; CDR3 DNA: TGTGCCAGCAGACCCGACAGGAGTTCCACAGATACGCAGTATTTT
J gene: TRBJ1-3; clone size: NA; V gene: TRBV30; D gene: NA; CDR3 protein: CAWSRDSGSGNTIYF; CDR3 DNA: TGTGCCTGGAGTAGGGACTCGGGCTCTGGAAACACCATATATTTT
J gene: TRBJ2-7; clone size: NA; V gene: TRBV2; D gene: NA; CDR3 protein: CASRDDRDTYVYEQYF; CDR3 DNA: TGTGCCAGCAGGGACGACCGGGACACATACGTGTACGAGCAGTACTTC
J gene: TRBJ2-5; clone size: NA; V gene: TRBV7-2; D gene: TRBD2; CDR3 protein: CASSLRRPSGTQETQYF; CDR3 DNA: TGTGCCAGCAGCCTTAGGCGCCCTAGCGGGACCCAAGAGACCCAGTACTTC
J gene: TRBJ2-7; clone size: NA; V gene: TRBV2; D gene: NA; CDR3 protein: CASRPLARITYEQYF; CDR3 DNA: TGTGCCAGCAGACCATTAGCACGTATAACCTACGAGCAGTACTTC
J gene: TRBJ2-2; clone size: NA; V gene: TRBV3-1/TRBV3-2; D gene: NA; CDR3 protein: CASSQASGGRVTGELFF; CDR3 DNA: TGTGCCAGCAGCCAAGCTTCGGGGGGCCGGGTCACCGGGGAGCTGTTTTTT
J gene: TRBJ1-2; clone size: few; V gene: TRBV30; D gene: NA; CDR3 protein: CAWGLVMNYGYTF; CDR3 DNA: TGTGCCTGGGGGTTAGTTATGAACTATGGCTACACCTTC
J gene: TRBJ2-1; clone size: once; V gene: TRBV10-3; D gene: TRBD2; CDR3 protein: CAISTTSGPSYNEQFF; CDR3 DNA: TGTGCCATCAGCACTACTAGCGGGCCTTCCTACAATGAGCAGTTCTTC
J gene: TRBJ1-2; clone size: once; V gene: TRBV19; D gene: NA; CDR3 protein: CASKDRRPYGYTF; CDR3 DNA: TGTGCCAGTAAAGACCGGAGGCCCTATGGCTACACCTTC
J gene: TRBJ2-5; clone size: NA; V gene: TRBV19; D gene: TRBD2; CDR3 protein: CASSPRLAPLAQYF; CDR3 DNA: TGTGCCAGTAGTCCTCGACTAGCCCCTTTGGCCCAGTACTTC
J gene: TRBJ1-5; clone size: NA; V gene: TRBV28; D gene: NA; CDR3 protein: CASSFRGKQPQHF; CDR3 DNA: TGTGCCAGTAGTTTTAGGGGCAAGCAGCCCCAGCATTTT
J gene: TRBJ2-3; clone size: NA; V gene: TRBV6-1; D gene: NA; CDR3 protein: CASSELAFAPDTQYF; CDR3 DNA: TGTGCCAGCAGTGAGCTAGCCTTCGCCCCGGATACGCAGTATTTT
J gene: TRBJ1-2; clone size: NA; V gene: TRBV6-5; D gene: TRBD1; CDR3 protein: CASSPGTGGYTF; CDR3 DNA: TGTGCCAGCAGCCCGGGGACAGGTGGCTACACCTTC
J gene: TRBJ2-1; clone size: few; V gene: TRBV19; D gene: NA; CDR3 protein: CASSIQAGSYNEQFF; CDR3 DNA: TGTGCCAGTAGTATCCAGGCCGGCTCCTACAATGAGCAGTTCTTC
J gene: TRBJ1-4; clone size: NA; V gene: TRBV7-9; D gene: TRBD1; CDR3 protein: CASSSRPGTGLEKLFF; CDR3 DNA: TGTGCCAGCAGCTCGCGCCCCGGGACAGGGCTGGAAAAACTGTTTTTT
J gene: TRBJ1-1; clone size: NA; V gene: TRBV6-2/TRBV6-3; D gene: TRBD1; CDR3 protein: CASSWGTANTEAFF; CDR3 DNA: TGTGCCAGCAGTTGGGGGACAGCGAACACTGAAGCTTTCTTT
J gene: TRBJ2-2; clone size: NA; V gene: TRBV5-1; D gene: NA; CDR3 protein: CASSFTVSGTGELFF; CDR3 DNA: TGCGCCAGCAGCTTTACTGTGAGCGGCACCGGGGAGCTGTTTTTT
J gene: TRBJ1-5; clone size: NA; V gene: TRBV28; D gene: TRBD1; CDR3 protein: CASSERTGLKPQHF; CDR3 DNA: TGTGCCAGCAGTGAGCGGACAGGGTTGAAGCCCCAGCATTTT
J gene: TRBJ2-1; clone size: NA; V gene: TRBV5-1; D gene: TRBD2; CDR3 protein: CASSFNSGSSYNEQFF; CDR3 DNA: TGCGCCAGCAGCTTTAATAGCGGGAGCTCCTACAATGAGCAGTTCTTC
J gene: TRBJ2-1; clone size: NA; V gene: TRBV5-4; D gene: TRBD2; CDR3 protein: CASSPGLAGFLNEQFF; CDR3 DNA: TGTGCCAGCAGCCCGGGACTAGCGGGATTCTTAAATGAGCAGTTCTTC
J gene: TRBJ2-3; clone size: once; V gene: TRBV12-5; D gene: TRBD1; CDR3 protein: CASGLAGGTDTQYF; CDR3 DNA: TGTGCTAGTGGTCTTGCAGGGGGAACAGATACGCAGTATTTT
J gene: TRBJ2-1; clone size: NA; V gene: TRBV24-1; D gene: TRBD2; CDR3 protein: CATSDGTSGSWSSYNEQFF; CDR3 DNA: TGTGCCACCAGTGATGGGACTAGCGGGAGTTGGAGCTCCTACAATGAGCAGTTCTTC
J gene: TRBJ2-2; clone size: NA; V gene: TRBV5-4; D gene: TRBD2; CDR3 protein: CASSFPRVAGAGELFF; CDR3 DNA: TGTGCCAGCAGCTTCCCTCGGGTAGCGGGCGCCGGGGAGCTGTTTTTT
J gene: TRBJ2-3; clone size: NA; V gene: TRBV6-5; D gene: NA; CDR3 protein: CASPTGQRGDTQYF; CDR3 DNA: TGTGCCAGCCCAACTGGGCAGCGCGGGGATACGCAGTATTTT
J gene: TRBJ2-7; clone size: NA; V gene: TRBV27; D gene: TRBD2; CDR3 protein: CASSLSILAGAYEQYF; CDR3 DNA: TGTGCCAGCAGTTTATCGATCCTAGCGGGAGCGTACGAGCAGTACTTC
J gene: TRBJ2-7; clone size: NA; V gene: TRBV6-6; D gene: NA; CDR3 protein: CASSYSAGYYEQYF; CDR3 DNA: TGTGCCAGCAGTTACTCGGCAGGGTACTACGAGCAGTACTTC
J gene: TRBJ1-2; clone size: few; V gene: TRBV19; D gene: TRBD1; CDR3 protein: CASTLGVQGNYGYTF; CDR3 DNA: TGTGCCAGTACCCTCGGGGTACAGGGGAACTATGGCTACACCTTC
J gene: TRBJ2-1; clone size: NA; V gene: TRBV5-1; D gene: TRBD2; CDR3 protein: CASSWPSGGTDNEQFF; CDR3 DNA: TGCGCCAGCAGCTGGCCTAGCGGGGGGACCGACAATGAGCAGTTCTTC
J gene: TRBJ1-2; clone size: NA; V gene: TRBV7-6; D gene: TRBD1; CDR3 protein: CASSLAVSKGAKTYGYTF; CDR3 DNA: TGTGCCAGCAGCTTAGCGGTATCTAAGGGGGCTAAAACCTATGGCTACACCTTC
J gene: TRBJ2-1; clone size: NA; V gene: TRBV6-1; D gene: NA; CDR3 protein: CASREAPTTPPFF; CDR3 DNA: TGTGCCAGCAGAGAAGCCCCAACGACTCCCCCGTTCTTC
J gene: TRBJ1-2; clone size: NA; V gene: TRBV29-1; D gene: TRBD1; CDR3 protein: CSAGQGANYGYTF; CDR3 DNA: TGCAGCGCAGGACAGGGGGCTAACTATGGCTACACCTTC
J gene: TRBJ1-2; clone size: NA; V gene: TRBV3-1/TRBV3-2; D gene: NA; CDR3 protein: CASSKQPGTRGYTF; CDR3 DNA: TGTGCCAGCAGCAAACAACCGGGAACCCGAGGCTACACCTTC
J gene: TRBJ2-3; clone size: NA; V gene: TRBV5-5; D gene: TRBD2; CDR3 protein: CASNLPLAEAYTDTQYF; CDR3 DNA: TGTGCCAGCAACTTACCCCTAGCGGAGGCCTACACAGATACGCAGTATTTT
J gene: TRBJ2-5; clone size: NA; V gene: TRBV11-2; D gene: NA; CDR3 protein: CASSLQQGQGTQYF; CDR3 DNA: TGTGCCAGCAGCTTACAACAGGGCCAAGGGACCCAGTACTTC
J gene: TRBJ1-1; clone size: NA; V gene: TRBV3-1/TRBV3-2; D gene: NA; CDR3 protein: CAARGAGDTEAFF; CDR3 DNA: TGTGCCGCCCGGGGGGCTGGTGACACTGAAGCTTTCTTT
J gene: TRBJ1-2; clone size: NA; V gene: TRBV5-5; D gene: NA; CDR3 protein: CASSLESGRYTF; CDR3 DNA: TGTGCCAGCAGCTTGGAGTCAGGGCGATACACCTTC
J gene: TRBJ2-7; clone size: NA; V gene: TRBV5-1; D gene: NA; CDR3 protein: CASSKRRGDYEQYF; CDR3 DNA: TGCGCCAGCAGCAAACGCAGGGGAGACTACGAGCAGTACTTC